A single sample is the source of the 25 T cell receptor beta chains below, sequenced in a study of cytomegalovirus exposure and HLA in healthy donors. The primer mix had 60 Vbeta and 13 Jbeta primers. Libraries were prepared by immunoSEQ multiplex PCR; TCRdb keeps only in-frame clonotypes and omits some of them. Of fewer than 80,000 clones listed, about 80% are singletons. Specimen: PBMCs. All receptors come from a young man in good health and CMV-seronegative.

The CDR3 loop is CASSLWGGRSEKLFF. CDR3 sequence (DNA): TGTGCCAGCAGCTTATGGGGGGGGCGCAGCGAAAAACTGTTTTTT. The genes are TRBV7-3 and TRBJ1-4, with D possibly TRBD1 on 6 matching bases. Trimming removed 2 bases at V and 8 bases at J, with 15 bases between. The CDR3 spans 15 residues. Per germline, CDR1 SGHTA and CDR2 FQGTGA.

This clone was seen only a few times. The chain couples TRBV5-1 to TRBJ1-5, with D possibly matching TRBD1 (5 bases). There are 15 residues in the CDR3. Germline V gene lookup returns CDR1 SGHRS and CDR2 YFSETQ. Trimming removed 1 base from V and 4 bases from J, with 12 bases in between. The CDR3 here is CASSLLGQSNQPQHF. The CDR3 region has the DNA TGCGCCAGCAGCTTGTTGGGGCAGTCAAATCAGCCCCAGCATTTT.

The chain uses TRBV5-1 and TRBJ1-2, with 7 bases matching TRBD1. The CDR3 has 15 amino acids. Germline trimming cut 4 bases from V and 2 bases from J; bases unmatched to any gene: 8. Germline V lookup: CDR1 SGHRS, CDR2 YFSETQ. CDR3: CASSADGQANYGYTF. CDR3 nucleotide sequence: TGCGCCAGCAGCGCCGATGGACAGGCAAACTATGGCTACACCTTC.

The V gene is TRBV7-8, the J gene TRBJ1-2, with 8 positions matching TRBD1. Germline V gene data show CDR1 as SGHVS and CDR2 as FQNEAQ. CDR3 size: 14 residues. With 5 bases clipped from V and 3 bases from J, the junction kept 5 bases outside the gene matches. CDR3: CASSQDRGHYGYTF. CDR3 DNA: TGTGCCAGCAGCCAAGACAGGGGCCACTATGGCTACACCTTC.

This clone turned up a few times. This chain uses TRBV30 with TRBJ1-1, with a weak D call TRBD1 (6 bases). The CDR3 is 13 amino acids. V was clipped by 5 bases and J by 9 bases, with 19 bases between them. Germline CDR1 and CDR2: GTSNPN and SVGIG (reference sequence). CDR3 loop: CAWAAQTGLKAFF. The CDR3 DNA follows: TGTGCCTGGGCCGCTCAGACAGGTTTGAAAGCTTTCTTT.

This chain joins TRBV10-1 and TRBJ2-7; the D gene is possibly TRBD1 (6 bases). V lost 6 bases, J lost 0 bases, and 6 bases lay in between. Germline CDR1 WNHNN, CDR2 SYGVQD (reference sequence). This CDR3 contains 12 residues. CDR3 DNA: TGCGCCAGCAGGACAGGCTCCTACGAGCAGTACTTC. Translating it yields CASRTGSYEQYF.

The gene calls are TRBV5-5 and TRBJ2-7; 7 bases map to TRBD1. The CDR3 sequence is 16 residues long. In germline, CDR1 is SGHKS, CDR2 YYEKEE (reference sequence). The V gene end was trimmed by 4 bases and the J gene end by 0 bases; junction bases not matched to a gene: 10. The DNA for the CDR3 is TGTGCCAGCAGCCGAAGGACAGGCGAAAGCTCCTACGAGCAGTACGTC. It encodes CASSRRTGESSYEQYV.

V usage is TRBV6-4 and J usage is TRBJ1-6, with TRBD1 matching 7 bases. CDR3 length equals 14 residues. Losses at the gene ends were 4 bases for V and 10 bases for J; bases not matched to a gene: 7. Germline V lookup: CDR1 MRHNA, CDR2 SNTAGT. In DNA form, the CDR3 reads TGTGCCAGCAGTGCGACAGGGCGCTACTCACCCCTCCACTTT. Translating gives CASSATGRYSPLHF.

The rearrangement links TRBV18 to TRBJ1-6; D remains ambiguous. CDR3 length equals 15 residues. Germline V gives CDR1 KGHSH, CDR2 LQKENI. V was shortened by 3 bases and J by 6 bases, with 12 bases between the two germline ends. CDR3 coding DNA: TGTGCCAGCTCACCCCGGGATGTCCCTAATTCACCCCTCCACTTT. The encoded protein is CASSPRDVPNSPLHF.

The chain couples TRBV7-2 to TRBJ2-5; 11 bases are a match to TRBD2. Germline CDR1 SGHTA, CDR2 FQGNSA. J gave up 5 bases and V 2 bases, and 7 bases lay outside the gene matches. The CDR3 is 16 amino acids. CDR3 loop: CASSLNPSGGRETQYF. The CDR3 DNA reads TGTGCCAGCAGCTTAAATCCTAGCGGGGGGCGGGAGACCCAGTACTTC. The whole variable domain, remainder taken from reference TRBV7-2 and TRBJ2-5, is GAGVSQSPSNKVTEKGKDVELRCDPISGHTALYWYRQSLGQGLEFLIYFQGNSAPDKSGLPSDRFSAERTGGSVSTLTIQRTQQEDSAVYLCASSLNPSGGRETQYFGPGTRLLVL.

The V call is TRBV5-5, the J call TRBJ1-5; D is perhaps TRBD1 (6 bases). Between the trimmed V and J ends, which lost 2 bases and 2 bases, there was a span of 11 bases. Germline values: CDR1 SGHKS, CDR2 YYEKEE (reference sequence). The CDR3 has 15 residues. CDR3 protein: CASSFIGGGNQPQHF. The CDR3 DNA reads as TGTGCCAGCAGCTTCATAGGGGGAGGCAATCAGCCCCAGCATTTT.

The V and J genes are TRBV28 and TRBJ2-1; the D gene is possibly TRBD2 (6 bases). Germline V gene lookup returns CDR1 MDHEN and CDR2 SYDVKM. This CDR3 contains 14 residues. Trimming removed 6 bases at V and 8 bases at J, with 17 bases between. CDR3: CASSRTGVRDEQFF. The CDR3 coding sequence is TGTGCCAGCAGCCGGACGGGAGTCCGGGATGAGCAGTTCTTC.

V usage is TRBV9 and J usage is TRBJ1-6; 8 bases are a match to TRBD1. J lost 2 bases, V lost 0 bases, and 1 base had no gene match. The CDR3 covers 16 residues. Germline V gene sequence: CDR1 SGDLS, CDR2 YYNGEE. CDR3: CASSVAGGAYNSPLHF. The CDR3 nucleotides are TGTGCCAGCAGCGTAGCAGGGGGCGCCTATAATTCACCCCTCCACTTT.

The V gene is TRBV18, the J gene TRBJ2-6; TRBD1 matches at 9 bases. J lost 2 bases, V lost 3 bases, and 8 bases had no gene match. CDR1 is KGHSH, CDR2 LQKENI, per germline. This CDR3 has 18 residues. In DNA, the CDR3 is TGTGCCAGCTCACCCTCCGGGACAGGGCGCACTGGGGCCAACGTCCTGACTTTC. As protein: CASSPSGTGRTGANVLTF.

In this sample, this clone turned up a few times. The chain links TRBV29-1 to TRBJ1-2; possibly TRBD1 for D (6 bases). This CDR3 contains 12 residues. The ends were cut back, 4 bases at V and 4 bases at J, with 10 bases in the middle. Germline V gives CDR1 SQVTM, CDR2 ANQGSEA. The CDR3 region is CSVVGQRYGYTF. In DNA, the CDR3 is TGCAGCGTTGTTGGACAGCGCTATGGCTACACCTTC.

The CDR3 reads CASSPRARFNQPQHF. CDR3 nucleotides: TGTGCCAGCAGTCCCAGGGCCAGATTCAATCAGCCCCAGCATTTT. The rearrangement joins TRBV27 to TRBJ1-5; the D gene is possibly TRBD1 (5 bases). The CDR3 has 15 amino acids. The V gene lost 5 bases and the J gene lost 3 bases, with 14 bases spanning the gap. Germline lookup yields CDR1 MNHEY and CDR2 SMNVEV (reference sequence).

V and J are TRBV27 and TRBJ1-6; 7 bases line up with TRBD1. The CDR3 contains 15 residues. V lost 0 bases, J lost 11 bases, and 7 bases stayed unmatched. The germline V gene encodes CDR1 MNHEY and CDR2 SMNVEV (reference sequence). CDR3 sequence: CASSLSRTGFTPLHF. The CDR3 DNA sequence: TGTGCCAGCAGTTTATCCAGGACAGGATTTACACCCCTCCACTTT.

The table lists this clone with a count of one. This chain joins TRBV7-3 and TRBJ1-1, with 8 bases aligning to TRBD1. Germline lookup yields CDR1 SGHTA and CDR2 FQGTGA. The CDR3 sequence is 13 residues long. The trim removed 5 bases at V and 6 bases at J, leaving 5 bases unmatched. CDR3 nucleotides: TGTGCCAGCAGCCCAATGACAGGGGCTGAAGCTTTCTTT. Encoded protein: CASSPMTGAEAFF.

V gene TRBV9 combines with J gene TRBJ2-1; TRBD2 aligns across 10 bases. From germline, CDR1 is SGDLS and CDR2 YYNGEE. This CDR3 contains 15 residues. Germline trimming cut 3 bases from V and 6 bases from J; bases unmatched to any gene: 6. The CDR3, as DNA: TGTGCCAGCAGCGAAAGCGGGGGGGCCACCAATGAGCAGTTCTTC. Its protein product is CASSESGGATNEQFF. Supplemented by reference TRBV9 and TRBJ2-1, the full variable domain reads DSGVTQTPKHLITATGQRVTLRCSPRSGDLSVYWYQQSLDQGLQFLIQYYNGEERAKGNILERFSAQQFPDLHSELNLSSLELGDSALYFCASSESGGATNEQFFGPGTRLTVL.

The gene calls are TRBV4-3 and TRBJ1-2, with D possibly being TRBD1 (5 bases). The length of the CDR3 is 15 residues. Germline V gene data show CDR1 as LGHNA and CDR2 as YSLEER. V dropped 1 base and J dropped 3 bases, with 12 bases sitting between them. The CDR3 DNA reads as TGCGCCAGCAGCCAAGGGGTGGGGGGGGACTATGGCTACACCTTC. It codes for CASSQGVGGDYGYTF.

The chain employs TRBV5-1 and TRBJ2-7; D is perhaps TRBD1 (5 bases). This CDR3 contains 12 residues. In germline, CDR1 is SGHRS, CDR2 YFSETQ. V lost 3 bases, J lost 7 bases, and 11 bases lay in between. The CDR3 is CASSSGSWEQYF. CDR3 in DNA: TGCGCCAGCAGCTCAGGGTCTTGGGAGCAGTACTTC.

The chain is built from TRBV5-1 and TRBJ1-6; D is perhaps TRBD1 (5 bases). Trimming cost V 0 bases and J 10 bases, with 17 bases left between them. The CDR3 has 16 residues. Germline assignment: CDR1 SGHRS and CDR2 YFSETQ. CDR3 loop: CASSLVTPGLGSPLHF. The CDR3 nucleotides are TGCGCCAGCAGCTTGGTTACGCCAGGGCTCGGATCACCCCTCCACTTT.

With respect to this clone: The same CDR3 can be traced to other DNA sequences in this sample. This chain connects TRBV5-1 to TRBJ1-1; no definite D call. Germline CDR1 reads SGHRS; CDR2 reads YFSETQ. This CDR3 comprises 14 residues. Trimming removed 0 bases at V and 1 base at J, with 7 bases between. The CDR3 DNA reads TGCGCCAGCAGCTTGGCGGGAGGGAACACTGAAGCTTTCTTT. Its protein is CASSLAGGNTEAFF.

The chain employs TRBV2 and TRBJ1-2, with D possibly being TRBD1 (6 bases). The ends were cut back, 5 bases at V and 7 bases at J, with 17 bases in the middle. The germline V gene encodes CDR1 SNHLY and CDR2 FYNNEI. The CDR3 spans 14 residues. CDR3 bases: TGTGCCAGCAGTACCACCCAGGGGTCTAGTGGCTACACCTTC. It is translated as CASSTTQGSSGYTF.

V gene TRBV5-1 combines with J gene TRBJ1-6, with D perhaps TRBD1 (6 bases). Trimming removed 6 bases at V and 7 bases at J, with 20 bases between. Germline assignment: CDR1 SGHRS and CDR2 YFSETQ. The CDR3 has 16 amino acids. The CDR3, as DNA: TGCGCCAGCACCCCCGAGGGTCAGGGGAAGAATTCACCCCTCCACTTT. Its protein is CASTPEGQGKNSPLHF.